This T cell receptor (beta chain) was found in a study of shared clonotypes between healthy human individuals. Only in-frame clones appear in the TCRdb table, and some are missing; sequencing was by immunoSEQ multiplex PCR. The top ten clones hold less than 2% of a sample with hundreds of thousands of clones, 74% of them seen once. The CDR3 totals 15 residues. The germline V gene encodes CDR1 LGHNA and CDR2 YNFKEQ. V lost 0 bases to trimming and J lost 2 bases; unmatched junction nucleotides: 4. Regarding this clone: What it binds is unknown.

Findings of the study overall: Donor clonotype sharing was expected to depend on sequencing depth. The diversity represented, both genetic and in exposure history, was limited by few donors.

The study enrolled healthy HIV-negative adults without recent acute infections or vaccinations as donors. Memory CD4+ cells were the fraction left after CD45RA+ naive selection. The rearrangement uses TRBV4-2 and TRBJ2-7, with 7 bases lining up with TRBD1. Source material: memory CD4+ T cells sorted from blood. Noted subset: CD45RA-negative fraction. This clonotype originated in a woman in her twenties or thirties in good health. CDR3 in DNA: TGTGCCAGCAGCCAAGAAAGGACAGGACCCTACGAGCAGTACTTC. This gives the protein CASSQERTGPYEQYF.